The 30 T cell receptor beta chains below all came from one sample that was sequenced in a study of regulatory T cells in long-lasting Graves disease (dated by TCRdb to the early 2020s). Library preparation employed multiplex PCR. TCRdb shows the sequencer as Illumina HiSeq 4000. iRepertoire HTBI primers and Arm-PCR amplification of CDR3 regions were used to construct TCR beta libraries. In-frame beta chains were kept once TCRdb had trimmed the public reads at Q25 with fastp and called clones with MiXCR. CDR3 protein sequences are deduplicated, and each keeps its most common genes and DNA. This sample holds 500,000 or so distinct CDR3 sequences; 15% to 20% were observed only once. Jointly, the top ten make up just under 25% of the sample. In the paper's terms, the time point label means: newly diagnosed GD, antithyroid drugs for less than 3 months. RNA was extracted from PBMCs in TRIzol for both TCR sequencing and RNA sequencing.

These same data were also listed under a study on T cells in Graves' hyperthyroidism and ophthalmopathy.

This specimen was peripheral blood mononuclear cells (PBMCs), taken at new diagnosis, from a patient treated with antithyroid drugs. The receptors originated from a woman aged 40 to 65 with Graves disease. Donor details come from another sample of the same person, matched by shared clones.

The sample holds many counts of this clonotype. This chain links TRBV12-3 or TRBV12-4 with TRBJ2-1; TRBD2 is a possible D gene (5 bases). V was shortened by 7 bases and J by 8 bases, with 9 bases between the two germline ends. This CDR3 region has 11 residues. The CDR3 bases are TGTGCCAGCACCGGACTGGATGAGCAGTTCTTC. It yields the protein CASTGLDEQFF.

The table lists this clonotype with a count of one. The chain recombines TRBV9 with TRBJ2-6; TRBD1 matches at 7 bases. The germline gives CDR1 SGDLS, CDR2 YYNGEE. CDR3 length: 19 amino acids. Trimming took 0 bases from V and 0 from J; bases not matched to a gene: 9. The CDR3, as DNA: TGTGCCAGCAGCGTAGGACGACAGGGACCTATCTCTGGGGCCAACGTCCTGACTTTC. Translation: CASSVGRQGPISGANVLTF.

This clonotype was observed at least ten times. The CDR3 DNA reads as TGTGCCAGCAGTTCAACTCTATCTAGCGGGGGGCCCAATGAGCAGTTCTTC. Protein sequence: CASSSTLSSGGPNEQFF. V gene TRBV12-3 or TRBV12-4 combines with J gene TRBJ2-1, with 11 bases aligning to TRBD2. V dropped 4 bases and J dropped 6; count of bases not matched to a gene: 11. This CDR3 has 17 residues.

This clonotype was seen many times. V is TRBV29-1 and J is TRBJ2-1; 7 bases map to TRBD2. Germline-derived CDR1 and CDR2 are SQVTM and ANQGSEA. This CDR3 has 14 residues. Trimming cost V 0 bases and J 7 bases; bases outside gene matches: 6. The CDR3 protein is CSVEDDGGGNEQFF. For the CDR3, the DNA is TGCAGCGTTGAAGATGATGGGGGGGGGAATGAGCAGTTCTTC.

Ten or more counts support this clonotype. The chain combines TRBV7-3 with TRBJ2-3; a possible D gene is TRBD1 (7 bases). The CDR3 is 15 amino acids. With 4 bases removed from V and 4 bases from J, the gap between germline ends came to 15 bases. The germline V gene encodes CDR1 SGHTA and CDR2 FQGTGA. The CDR3 nucleotides read TGTGCCAGCAGCTCGACAGGGACTGTCTCAGATACGCAGTATTTT. Its protein is CASSSTGTVSDTQYF.

The V call is TRBV2, the J call TRBJ2-3; 7 nucleotides line up with TRBD1. CDR1 is SNHLY and CDR2 is FYNNEI in the germline V gene. The J segment lost 1 base and the V segment lost 6 bases, leaving 7 bases of the junction unmatched. The CDR3 spans 15 residues. The CDR3 DNA reads as TGTGCCAGCAGCCAAGGGGGCACGGGCACAGATACGCAGTATTTT. This codes for CASSQGGTGTDTQYF.

With regard to this clonotype: It may be a read error: a sequence one base away is much more abundant. This chain joins TRBV20-1 and TRBJ1-5; D is uncertain. V shed 6 bases and J shed 0 bases, with 15 bases lying between them. Germline loops: CDR1 DFQATT, CDR2 SNEGSKA (reference sequence). The CDR3 totals 15 residues. CDR3 protein: CSAARRANSNQPQHF. The CDR3 DNA is TGCAGTGCCGCGAGACGGGCGAATAGCAATCAGCCCCAGCATTTT.

This clonotype was observed a handful of times. The chain uses TRBV4-2 and TRBJ1-1; 8 bases match TRBD1. Trimming cost V 1 base and J 3 bases; bases outside gene matches: 7. Germline V gives CDR1 LGHNA, CDR2 YNFKEQ. The CDR3 length is 16 residues. The CDR3 loop reads CASSQGGDRGYTEAFF. The CDR3 region has the DNA TGTGCCAGCAGCCAAGGGGGAGACAGGGGATACACTGAAGCTTTCTTT.

The chain recombines TRBV28 with TRBJ1-2; 7 bases match TRBD1. CDR1 and CDR2 from the germline V gene are MDHEN and SYDVKM. With 9 bases clipped from V and 7 bases from J, the junction kept 11 bases outside the gene matches. The CDR3 totals 13 residues. The CDR3 is CASSRQGSRGYTF. The CDR3 DNA follows: TGTGCCAGTTCACGACAGGGAAGCCGTGGCTACACCTTC.

In this sample, this clonotype turned up many times. The chain combines TRBV30 with TRBJ1-4; D is uncertain. The germline CDR1 and CDR2 sequences are GTSNPN and SVGIG (reference sequence). V lost 4 bases and J lost 10, with 16 bases in between. This CDR3 has 13 residues. The CDR3 coding sequence is TGTGCCTGGATGCGGGTGACCGGCGGAAAACTGTTTTTT. It yields the protein CAWMRVTGGKLFF.

This clonotype appeared many times. The chain has TRBV27 and TRBJ2-6; D unresolved. V was shortened by 2 bases and J by 0 bases, with 8 bases between the two germline ends. This CDR3 has 16 residues. Per germline, CDR1 MNHEY and CDR2 SMNVEV (reference sequence). The CDR3 loop reads CASSLKPGSGANVLTF. CDR3 nucleotide sequence: TGTGCCAGCAGTTTAAAACCTGGCTCTGGGGCCAACGTCCTGACTTTC. Looking up the rest from reference TRBV27 and TRBJ2-6 gives the full variable domain: EAQVTQNPRYLITVTGKKLTVTCSQNMNHEYMSWYRQDPGLGLRQIYYSMNVEVTDKGDVPEGYKVSRKEKRNFPLILESPSPNQTSLYFCASSLKPGSGANVLTFGAGSRLTVL.

This clonotype was counted only a few times. V is TRBV29-1 and J is TRBJ2-7; 7 bases fit TRBD1. Trimming at V came to 5 bases and at J to 0 bases, leaving 13 bases not matched to a gene. The germline gives CDR1 SQVTM, CDR2 ANQGSEA. CDR3 length equals 16 residues. The CDR3 sequence: CSVLSLGWDSSYEQYF. The CDR3 region has the DNA TGCAGCGTTTTATCCCTGGGGTGGGACAGCTCCTACGAGCAGTACTTC.

This clonotype was counted at least ten times. This sequence joins TRBV28 and TRBJ1-1, with TRBD1 matching over 9 bases. The CDR3 is 16 residues long. Germline V gene data show CDR1 as MDHEN and CDR2 as SYDVKM. After removal of 5 bases from V and 3 bases from J, the junction contained 10 bases not matched to a gene. The CDR3 reads CASSPGDRAVYTEAFF. The CDR3 coding sequence is TGTGCCAGCAGTCCGGGGGACAGGGCCGTCTACACTGAAGCTTTCTTT.

In this sample, this clonotype turned up many times. The chain employs TRBV7-6 and TRBJ2-5, with 7 bases lining up with TRBD2. V shed 1 base and J 2 bases; nucleotides not matched to a gene: 4. Germline CDR1 is SGHVS and CDR2 is FNYEAQ. This CDR3 has 15 residues. CDR3 sequence (DNA): TGTGCCAGCAGCTTAGTCTCTAGCGGACAAGAGACCCAGTACTTC. Translated, it gives CASSLVSSGQETQYF.

The J gene is TRBJ1-2, the V gene TRBV5-4; D unclear. Germline CDR1 SGHNT, CDR2 YYREEE (reference sequence). V shed 6 bases and J shed 1 base, with 13 bases lying between them. CDR3 size: 14 residues. The CDR3 nucleotides are TGTGCCAGCACCGAGGGAGGGTATAACTATGGCTACACCTTC. Its translation: CASTEGGYNYGYTF.

Turning to this clonotype: With a much larger clone just one base away, this may be a read error. CDR3 residues: CASRGTGGLTEAFF. The CDR3 DNA reads TGTGCCAGCAGGGGGACAGGGGGCTTGACTGAAGCTTTCTTT. This sequence joins TRBV2 and TRBJ1-1, with 12 positions matching TRBD1. The CDR3 totals 14 residues. After removal of 6 bases from V and 5 bases from J, the junction contained 4 bases not matched to a gene. Germline V gives CDR1 SNHLY, CDR2 FYNNEI.

In regard to this clonotype: One base away lies a much larger clone, so this may be a sequencing read error. The CDR3, as DNA: TGTGCCAGCAGTGGGGTTGAAAATCAGCTCCAGCATTTT. It encodes CASSGVENQLQHF. The rearrangement joins TRBV2 to TRBJ1-5, with D uncertain. Germline V gives CDR1 SNHLY, CDR2 FYNNEI. The CDR3 has 13 residues.

J is TRBJ1-5 and V is TRBV12-3 or TRBV12-4; tentatively, D is TRBD1 (5 bases). V was clipped by 6 bases and J by 4 bases, with 16 bases between them. The CDR3 loop spans 15 amino acids. The CDR3 DNA is TGTGCCAGCAGACCCGCGGGGGGAGCAAATCAGCCCCAGCATTTT. It translates to CASRPAGGANQPQHF.

This clonotype showed up just a few times. The chain combines TRBV5-1 with TRBJ1-4; 7 bases are a match to TRBD1. Germline V lookup: CDR1 SGHRS, CDR2 YFSETQ. V shed 3 bases, J shed 5 bases, and the junction held 10 bases outside the gene matches. The CDR3 consists of 16 residues. CDR3 DNA: TGCGCCAGCAGCTCACAGGGGATTGGGCTGAATGAAAAACTGTTTTTT. Amino acid sequence: CASSSQGIGLNEKLFF.

In its sample, this clonotype was seen a few times. The chain combines TRBV12-3 or TRBV12-4 with TRBJ1-5; the D is unclear. Trimming took off 10 bases at V and 6 bases at J, with 22 bases between the two ends. The CDR3 has 15 amino acids. DNA of the CDR3: TGTGCCACGACGAAGGGAGAATGGTCTTTTCAGCCCCAGCATTTT. It yields the protein CATTKGEWSFQPQHF.

CDR3: CASSYPSRGLYEQYF. CDR3 DNA: TGTGCCAGCAGTTATCCGAGCAGGGGGCTCTACGAGCAGTACTTC. This rearrangement joins TRBV6-5 to TRBJ2-7, with 8 bases aligning to TRBD1. J lost 3 bases, V lost 3 bases, and 7 bases had no gene match. The CDR3 loop spans 15 amino acids. Germline V gene data show CDR1 as MNHEY and CDR2 as SVGAGI.

A remark on this clonotype: A read error may be the cause here, since a much bigger clone is one base away. The gene calls are TRBV6-1 and TRBJ1-1, with a weak D call TRBD1 (5 bases). Germline CDR1 and CDR2: MNHNS and SASEGT. This CDR3 comprises 14 residues. V was shortened by 6 bases and J by 2 bases, with 13 bases between the two germline ends. The CDR3 protein is CASRGGGINTEAFF. Here the CDR3 DNA reads TGTGCCAGCAGGGGGGGAGGGATCAACACTGAAGCTTTCTTT.

This clonotype was recorded at least ten times. V usage is TRBV12-3 or TRBV12-4 and J usage is TRBJ1-3; TRBD1 agrees at 8 bases. V trimming: 5 bases; J trimming: 4 bases; junction bases outside the gene matches: 7. The CDR3 is 15 residues long. The CDR3: CASSLDRAGGNTIYF. DNA for the CDR3: TGTGCCAGCAGTCTGGACAGGGCAGGGGGAAACACCATATATTTT.

The genes are TRBV6-4 and TRBJ1-1; 8 bases are a match to TRBD1. The germline V gene has CDR1 MRHNA and CDR2 SNTAGT. The CDR3 covers 13 residues. V lost 6 bases to trimming and J lost 7 bases; unmatched junction nucleotides: 7. The CDR3 here is CASRQGDFGEAFF. The CDR3 bases are TGTGCCAGCAGACAGGGGGATTTTGGTGAAGCTTTCTTT.

This clonotype was counted ten times or more. The V gene is TRBV3-1, the J gene TRBJ1-1, with D possibly matching TRBD1 (6 bases). Trimming took off 4 bases at V and 1 base at J, with 10 bases between the two ends. Germline V gene lookup returns CDR1 LGHDT and CDR2 YNNKEL (reference sequence). The CDR3 has 14 amino acids. The CDR3 sequence: CASSRGRENTEAFF. The DNA for the CDR3 is TGTGCCAGCAGCCGGGGGCGGGAGAACACTGAAGCTTTCTTT.

J is TRBJ2-7 and V is TRBV6-2 or TRBV6-3; 8 nucleotides match TRBD1. Germline V lookup: CDR1 MNHEY, CDR2 SVGEGT. The length of the CDR3 is 15 residues. After removal of 5 bases from V and 6 bases from J, the junction contained 12 bases not matched to a gene. CDR3 in DNA: TGTGCCAGCAGTGGGATAGGACAGGGAAGGTTCGAGCAGTACTTC. This translates into CASSGIGQGRFEQYF.

A word on this clonotype: A much larger clonotype is one base distant, so this may be a read error. The rearrangement uses TRBV28 and TRBJ2-5; the D gene is possibly TRBD1 (5 bases). Germline CDR1 and CDR2: MDHEN and SYDVKM. CDR3 size: 13 residues. The DNA for the CDR3 is TGTGCCCGCAGTGTGGCAGGGCGGGAGACCCAGTACTTC. Its translation: CARSVAGRETQYF.

In its sample, this clonotype was seen many times. This sequence joins TRBV2 and TRBJ1-5; possibly TRBD1 for D (5 bases). Trimming removed 6 bases from V and 6 bases from J, with 12 bases in between. The CDR3 covers 13 residues. Germline CDR1 reads SNHLY; CDR2 reads FYNNEI. CDR3 DNA: TGTGCCAGCAGAGCGACAGTCCCTCAGCCCCAGCATTTT. Protein sequence: CASRATVPQPQHF.

There are a few counts of this clonotype. This chain joins TRBV15 and TRBJ2-3; D might be TRBD1 (6 bases). The J call may be faulty, since TRBJ2-5 better matches the DNA end. This CDR3 is 14 amino acids long. Germline CDR1 LNHNV, CDR2 YYDKDF (reference sequence). CDR3 nucleotides: TGTGCCACCAGCTCCTGGACAGAAGGGGAGACCCAGTACTTC. Translation: CATSSWTEGETQYF.

CDR3 nucleotide sequence: TGTGCCAGCCGGGGTGACAGACGCTACAATGAGCAGTTCTTC. It is translated as CASRGDRRYNEQFF. This chain joins TRBV6-1 and TRBJ2-1; D is perhaps TRBD1 or TRBD2 (5 bases each). V was pared by 8 bases and J by 3 bases, with 14 bases between. The CDR3 is 14 residues long. From germline, CDR1 is MNHNS and CDR2 SASEGT.